A single sample is the source of the 16 T cell receptor beta chains below, sequenced in a study of shared clonotypes between healthy human individuals (dated by TCRdb to 2018 to 2021). To prepare the library, the immunoSEQ multiplex PCR assay was applied. The table was pulled from immuneACCESS by TCRdb, which kept in-frame rearrangements only. Such tables lose some clones; where checked, under half of the loss comes from unresolved V genes, and the rest has no known cause. For this sample the table gives roughly 500,000 clones, of which around 96% were detected only once. The ten largest account for about 0.06% of the sample. Sequencing was carried out using naive CD4+ T cells sorted from blood. Explained via the paper, the cell subset or site label denotes: CD45RA+ positively selected. The source is a woman in her 30s in good health.

The chain employs TRBV2 and TRBJ2-5, with 7 nucleotides matching TRBD2. The CDR3 spans 14 residues. With V trimmed by 7 bases and J by 5 bases, 10 bases remained unmatched. Germline lookup yields CDR1 SNHLY and CDR2 FYNNEI. CDR3 amino acids: CASTQEGRGETQYF. DNA of the CDR3: TGTGCCAGCACCCAAGAGGGGCGGGGGGAGACCCAGTACTTC. Full variable domain (missing parts from reference TRBV2 and TRBJ2-5): EPEVTQTPSHQVTQMGQEVILRCVPISNHLYFYWYRQILGQKVEFLVSFYNNEISEKSEIFDDQFSVERPDGSNFTLKIRSTKLEDSAMYFCASTQEGRGETQYFGPGTRLLVL.

This chain joins TRBV28 and TRBJ2-5; possibly TRBD1 for D (6 bases). The end of the DNA fits TRBJ2-7 better, so the J call may be wrong. The germline gives CDR1 MDHEN, CDR2 SYDVKM. The length of the CDR3 is 13 residues. The CDR3 nucleotides are TGTGCCAGTACACAGGGCCGTAGCTACGAGCAGTACTTC. It yields the protein CASTQGRSYEQYF.

This chain uses TRBV28 with TRBJ1-1; 7 bases map to TRBD1. The trim removed 7 bases at V and 3 bases at J, leaving 8 bases unmatched. CDR3 length: 14 residues. Germline CDR1 MDHEN, CDR2 SYDVKM. The CDR3 region has the DNA TGTGCCAGCATCCCGGGAGGGGGCTACACTGAAGCTTTCTTT. It yields the protein CASIPGGGYTEAFF.

J is TRBJ2-2 and V is TRBV29-1; TRBD2 aligns across 8 bases. V was pared by 4 bases and J by 4 bases, with 2 bases of the junction left unmatched. From germline, CDR1 is SQVTM and CDR2 ANQGSEA. The length of the CDR3 is 13 residues. The CDR3 spells CSVGLAFTGELFF. DNA for the CDR3: TGCAGCGTTGGACTAGCGTTCACCGGGGAGCTGTTTTTT.

The J gene is TRBJ1-1, the V gene TRBV28; D unclear. Germline-derived CDR1 and CDR2 are MDHEN and SYDVKM. CDR3 size: 16 residues. V dropped 6 bases and J dropped 1 base, with 18 bases sitting between them. The CDR3, as DNA: TGTGCCAGCAGCCGAGAATATGGGGAGGGGAACACTGAAGCTTTCTTT. This sequence encodes CASSREYGEGNTEAFF.

The chain carries TRBV6-1 and TRBJ1-5; D gene unclear. The V end lost 4 bases, the J end lost 3 bases, and 7 bases lay between the germline ends. This CDR3 region has 13 residues. The germline CDR1 and CDR2 sequences are MNHNS and SASEGT. The CDR3 loop reads CASSGEYNQPQHF. The CDR3 DNA follows: TGTGCCAGCAGTGGGGAATACAATCAGCCCCAGCATTTT.

The V and J genes are TRBV30 and TRBJ2-5; D is perhaps TRBD2 (6 bases). Germline loops: CDR1 GTSNPN, CDR2 SVGIG (reference sequence). Trimming removed 0 bases from V and 4 bases from J, with 12 bases in between. This CDR3 has 14 residues. The CDR3 DNA is TGTGCCTGGAGTGTTTCGGGACTGGCAGAGACCCAGTACTTC. Its translation is CAWSVSGLAETQYF.

This clone has a single count. This chain links TRBV5-1 with TRBJ2-3; possibly TRBD1 for D (6 bases). V lost 6 bases and J 2 bases, leaving 13 bases between the germline ends. The CDR3 length is 14 residues. Germline-derived CDR1 and CDR2 are SGHRS and YFSETQ. The CDR3 loop reads CASTFGTNTDTQYF. The CDR3 region has the DNA TGCGCCAGCACCTTCGGGACAAACACAGATACGCAGTATTTT.

CDR3 loop: CASTRKGRDTGELFF. CDR3 DNA sequence: TGCGCCAGCACCAGAAAGGGAAGGGACACCGGGGAGCTGTTTTTT. This chain connects TRBV5-1 to TRBJ2-2; D ambiguous. Germline V lookup: CDR1 SGHRS, CDR2 YFSETQ. This CDR3 spans 15 amino acids. Between the trimmed V and J ends, which lost 6 bases and 3 bases, there was a span of 15 bases.

The V call is TRBV15, the J call TRBJ2-2, with TRBD2 matching over 7 bases. CDR3 length equals 17 residues. Germline V gene lookup returns CDR1 LNHNV and CDR2 YYDKDF (reference sequence). V shed 5 bases and J 4 bases; nucleotides not matched to a gene: 13. This CDR3 is CATSVHFLRESTGELFF. CDR3 nucleotides: TGTGCCACCAGCGTCCATTTCTTGCGGGAGAGCACCGGGGAGCTGTTTTTT.

The chain recombines TRBV7-2 with TRBJ2-7; 7 positions agree with TRBD1. CDR3 length: 14 amino acids. CDR1 and CDR2 from the germline V gene are SGHTA and FQGNSA. Germline trimming cut 5 bases from V and 4 bases from J; bases unmatched to any gene: 8. The CDR3, as DNA: TGTGCCAGCAGCCCGGGACAGTCCTCGTACGAGCAGTACTTC. It specifies CASSPGQSSYEQYF.

The chain couples TRBV5-1 to TRBJ1-4; D ambiguous. The CDR3 is made up of 14 amino acids. In germline, CDR1 is SGHRS, CDR2 YFSETQ. Trimming left V 2 bases short and J 7 bases short, with 12 bases between. Here the CDR3 reads CASSFAEQGEKLFF. In nucleotides, the CDR3 is TGCGCCAGCAGCTTCGCCGAACAAGGTGAAAAACTGTTTTTT. Filled out from reference TRBV5-1 and TRBJ1-4, the complete variable domain reads KAGVTQTPRYLIKTRGQQVTLSCSPISGHRSVSWYQQTPGQGLQFLFEYFSETQRNKGNFPGRFSGRQFSNSRSEMNVSTLELGDSALYLCASSFAEQGEKLFFGSGTQLSVL.

Note on this clone: The sample contains more than one DNA sequence encoding this CDR3. The V and J genes are TRBV28 and TRBJ1-3; no definite D call. CDR3 length: 14 residues. Germline V CDR1 and CDR2: MDHEN, SYDVKM. V was trimmed by 4 bases and J by 1 base, leaving 8 bases between them. CDR3 loop: CASSSTVSGNTIYF. The CDR3 DNA reads as TGTGCCAGCAGTTCAACAGTATCTGGAAACACCATATATTTT.

The chain has TRBV14 and TRBJ1-5; D remains ambiguous. Germline loops: CDR1 SGHDN, CDR2 FVKESK. CDR3 length: 14 residues. V lost 6 bases, J lost 0 bases, and 9 bases lay in between. Here the CDR3 reads CASRQPYSNQPQHF. DNA for the CDR3: TGTGCCAGCAGACAACCATATAGCAATCAGCCCCAGCATTTT.

The V and J genes are TRBV6-6 and TRBJ1-3, with D possibly TRBD1 on 5 matching bases. The CDR3 extends over 15 amino acids. V was clipped by 7 bases and J by 1 base, with 14 bases between them. CDR1 is MNHNY and CDR2 is SVGAGI in the germline V gene (reference sequence). CDR3 bases: TGTGCCAGCACCGACTGGGGGGGATCTGGAAACACCATATATTTT. It codes for CASTDWGGSGNTIYF.

This clone showed up just a few times. The V gene is TRBV19, the J gene TRBJ1-1, with 10 bases that match TRBD1. The CDR3 loop spans 15 amino acids. The germline V gene encodes CDR1 LNHDA and CDR2 SQIVND (reference sequence). The trim removed 5 bases at V and 1 base at J, leaving 4 bases unmatched. CDR3 sequence reads: CASSPWDRGNTEAFF. CDR3 sequence (DNA): TGTGCCAGTAGTCCCTGGGACAGGGGGAACACTGAAGCTTTCTTT.